The rows below give T cell receptor beta chains drawn from one sample of a study of cytomegalovirus exposure and HLA in healthy donors. Data came from immunoSEQ multiplex PCR; TCRdb stores just in-frame clones and leaves some out. The sample lists 100,000 to 150,000 clones, 17% occurring once. The source material was PBMCs. All receptors come from a female donor in good health and CMV-seropositive. CDR3s include the opening cysteine and the closing phenylalanine or tryptophan. The D gene is left open where the match is weak. Not all rows give a size; the values are once, few, many and, for expanded clones, a class.

cdr3_nt cdr3_aa j_call d_call clone_size v_call
TGCGCCAGCAGCCATGTTGTACAGGGGATAAACTACGAGCAGTACTTC CASSHVVQGINYEQYF TRBJ2-7 TRBD1 . TRBV4-1
TGTGCCAGCAGTGAAAAGAGGACTCTTCGTCCCGGGGAGCTGTTTTTT CASSEKRTLRPGELFF TRBJ2-2 . . TRBV2
TGCGCCAGCAGCCAAGAATTGACTAGCGGGGGAGTCTACGAGCAGTACTTC CASSQELTSGGVYEQYF TRBJ2-7 TRBD2 . TRBV4-1
TGCGCCAGCAGCATTGTGCCGACAGGGTTCTATGGCTACACCTTC CASSIVPTGFYGYTF TRBJ1-2 TRBD1 . TRBV5-1
TGTGCCAGCAGTCCGAATACAGGGTTCGGGGCCAACGTCCTGACTTTC CASSPNTGFGANVLTF TRBJ2-6 . . TRBV27
TGTGCCAGCAGCTTGACTAGCGGCACAGATACGCAGTATTTT CASSLTSGTDTQYF TRBJ2-3 TRBD2 . TRBV11-3
TGCAGCGTGGGCCTACAGGGGCAAGAGACCCAGTACTTC CSVGLQGQETQYF TRBJ2-5 TRBD1 few TRBV29-1
TGTGCCAGTAGTAACAGTGCTAATGAAAAACTGTTTTTT CASSNSANEKLFF TRBJ1-4 . . TRBV19
TGTGCCAGCAGTTACTCACGGCAGGGGGGAGATACGCAGTATTTT CASSYSRQGGDTQYF TRBJ2-3 . few TRBV6-6
TGTGCCAGCAGTGGAGGGGGCACTGAAGCTTTCTTT CASSGGGTEAFF TRBJ1-1 . . TRBV2
TGCGCCAGCAGCCAAGGTTGGAAGCGGGGGGCAGATACGCAGTATTTT CASSQGWKRGADTQYF TRBJ2-3 TRBD2 . TRBV4-3
TGTGCCAGCAGCGTAGTGGGGGCGGGTGGCTACACCTTC CASSVVGAGGYTF TRBJ1-2 . once TRBV9
TGTGCCTGGAGTGTTTTTAGGGGCGGGGAGCTGTTTTTT CAWSVFRGGELFF TRBJ2-2 . few TRBV30
TGTGCCAGCTCACCTTCGGACAGTCATAGCAATCAGCCCCAGCATTTT CASSPSDSHSNQPQHF TRBJ1-5 . . TRBV18
TGCAGCGCGGGACAGGGGTCCTACAATGAGCAGTTCTTC CSAGQGSYNEQFF TRBJ2-1 TRBD1 few TRBV29-1
TGTGCCAGCAGTGGGGACAGGGGCAACTCTGGGGCCAACGTCCTGACTTTC CASSGDRGNSGANVLTF TRBJ2-6 TRBD1 . TRBV6-1
TGTGCCAGCAGCGTAGGTGGGCGACAATACGAGCAGTACTTC CASSVGGRQYEQYF TRBJ2-7 . . TRBV9
TGTGCCTGGAGTCACGGACAGAATAGACAAGAGACCCAGTACTTC CAWSHGQNRQETQYF TRBJ2-5 . . TRBV30
TGTGCCAGCAGCTTATTATTAGCGGGGTCCAATGAGCAGTTCTTC CASSLLLAGSNEQFF TRBJ2-1 TRBD2 few TRBV7-2
TGTGCCAGCAGCTTAAGAGTGAGGACCTACGAGCAGTACTTC CASSLRVRTYEQYF TRBJ2-7 . . TRBV7-2
TGTGCCAGCAGTTTATTCAGGGGGCGCGACTATGGCTACACCTTC CASSLFRGRDYGYTF TRBJ1-2 TRBD1 few TRBV27
TGTGCCAGCAGCTCCGGGACAGGGGGAAACACCGGGGAGCTGTTTTTT CASSSGTGGNTGELFF TRBJ2-2 TRBD1 few TRBV7-7
TGTGCCAGCAGTTACGGGACGGGAGTAAGGTACGAGCAGTACTTC CASSYGTGVRYEQYF TRBJ2-7 . . TRBV6-5
TGTGCCAGCACTCGGGACAGCAGATATAGCAATCAGCCCCAGCATTTT CASTRDSRYSNQPQHF TRBJ1-5 TRBD1 . TRBV28
TGTGCCAGCAGTGAACCGGGACTCAGCTCCTACGAGCAGTACTTC CASSEPGLSSYEQYF TRBJ2-7 . few TRBV6-1
TGTGCCACCAGCGGGGGGGATGGTGGGAGCACAGATACGCAGTATTTT CATSGGDGGSTDTQYF TRBJ2-3 TRBD2 . TRBV15
TGTGCCAGCAGTTGGGGCCTCGGGGAGACCCAGTACTTC CASSWGLGETQYF TRBJ2-5 . . TRBV28
TGCGCCAGCAGTCAGCCGGGACAGGGGGCTCACGAGCAGTACTTC CASSQPGQGAHEQYF TRBJ2-7 TRBD1 . TRBV10-1
TGTGCCAGCAGTTACGCTAGCGGGAGCACAGATACGCAGTATTTT CASSYASGSTDTQYF TRBJ2-3 TRBD2 few TRBV6-5
TGCAGTGCTAGTAGGAGAGAGCAGTTCTTC CSASRREQFF TRBJ2-1 . . TRBV20-1
TGTGCCAGCAGCTCAGGGTGGTCTAATGAAAAACTGTTTTTT CASSSGWSNEKLFF TRBJ1-4 . . TRBV11-2
TGTGCCAGCAGTGTTGAGGGCTCTGGAAACACCATATATTTT CASSVEGSGNTIYF TRBJ1-3 . few TRBV2
TGCAGCGTTGTAAAGGGGAACAATGAGCAGTTCTTC CSVVKGNNEQFF TRBJ2-1 . . TRBV29-1
TGTGCCTGGATGGGGGGCGGGAGCTCCTACAATGAGCAGTTCTTC CAWMGGGSSYNEQFF TRBJ2-1 . . TRBV30
TGCGCCAGCAGCCGGCTCATACAGGGGATCAGTGTAGGGGCTTTCTTT CASSRLIQGISVGAFF TRBJ1-1 TRBD1 . TRBV4-1
TGTGCCAGCGACCCCGGGACAGGGACCTACGAGCAGTACTTC CASDPGTGTYEQYF TRBJ2-7 TRBD1 . TRBV28
TGTGCTACAACTAGGTCCGGGACTAGCTATCCCACCGGGGAGCTGTTTTTT CATTRSGTSYPTGELFF TRBJ2-2 TRBD2 few TRBV19
TGTGCCAGCAGCGTAGACAGCGGGAGGGCCTACGAGCAGTACTTC CASSVDSGRAYEQYF TRBJ2-7 TRBD2 . TRBV9
TGTGCCAGCAGCTTAGGGGCCGGGACAGGGGGCTATGGCTACACCTTC CASSLGAGTGGYGYTF TRBJ1-2 TRBD1 few TRBV7-9
TGTGCCAGCAGCTTTTACGGGACAGCTATTAACTATGGCTACACCTTC CASSFYGTAINYGYTF TRBJ1-2 TRBD1 . TRBV7-2
TGTGCCAGCAGTGAACCCCCCCCAACCTACGAGCAGTACTTC CASSEPPPTYEQYF TRBJ2-7 . . TRBV2